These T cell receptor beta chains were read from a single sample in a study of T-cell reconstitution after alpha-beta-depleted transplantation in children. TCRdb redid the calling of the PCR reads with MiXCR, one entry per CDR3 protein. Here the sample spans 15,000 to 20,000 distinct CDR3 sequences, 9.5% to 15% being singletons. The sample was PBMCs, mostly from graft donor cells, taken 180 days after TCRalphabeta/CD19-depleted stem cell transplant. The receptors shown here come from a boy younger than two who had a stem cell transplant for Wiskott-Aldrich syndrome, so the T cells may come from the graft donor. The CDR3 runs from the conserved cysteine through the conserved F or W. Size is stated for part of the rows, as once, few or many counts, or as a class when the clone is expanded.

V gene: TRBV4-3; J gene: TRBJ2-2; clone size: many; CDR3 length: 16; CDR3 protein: CASSQARGSNTGELFF
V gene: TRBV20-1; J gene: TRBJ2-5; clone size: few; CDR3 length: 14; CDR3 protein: CSARLVAGEETQYF
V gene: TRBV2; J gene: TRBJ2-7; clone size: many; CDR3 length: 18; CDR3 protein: CASSVSMLQGFFQYEQYF
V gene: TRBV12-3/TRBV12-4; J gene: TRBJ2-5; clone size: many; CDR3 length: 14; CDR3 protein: CASSLLAVQETQYF
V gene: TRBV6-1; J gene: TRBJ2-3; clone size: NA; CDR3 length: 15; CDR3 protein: CASSEGVSPPDTQYF
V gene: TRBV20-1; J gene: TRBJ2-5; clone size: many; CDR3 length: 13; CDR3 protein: CSAPLAGEKTQYF
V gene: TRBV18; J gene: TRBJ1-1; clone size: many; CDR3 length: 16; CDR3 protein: CASSPTGTHMNTEAFF
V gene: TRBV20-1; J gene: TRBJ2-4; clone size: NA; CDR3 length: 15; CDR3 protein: CSARDRGESKNIQYF
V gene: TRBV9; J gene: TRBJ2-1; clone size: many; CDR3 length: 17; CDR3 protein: CASSVGGTSGTFGEQFF
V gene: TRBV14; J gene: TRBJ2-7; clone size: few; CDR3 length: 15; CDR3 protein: CASSQDIGGFSEQYF
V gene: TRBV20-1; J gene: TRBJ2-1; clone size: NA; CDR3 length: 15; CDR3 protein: CSACQGPGSYNEQFF
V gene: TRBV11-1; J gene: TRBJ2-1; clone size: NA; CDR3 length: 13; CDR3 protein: CASSFRYYNEQFF
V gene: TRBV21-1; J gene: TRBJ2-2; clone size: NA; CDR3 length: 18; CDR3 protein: CASSKDRGRLESTGELFF
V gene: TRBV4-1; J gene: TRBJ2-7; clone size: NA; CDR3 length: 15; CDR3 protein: CASSQEAGSVYEQYF
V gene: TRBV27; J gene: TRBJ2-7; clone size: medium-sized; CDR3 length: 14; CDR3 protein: CASRIAGTNYEQYF
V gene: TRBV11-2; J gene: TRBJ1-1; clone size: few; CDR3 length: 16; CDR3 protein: CASSFPNRELNTEAFF
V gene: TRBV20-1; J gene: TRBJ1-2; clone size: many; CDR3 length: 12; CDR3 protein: CRSGTSNYGYTF
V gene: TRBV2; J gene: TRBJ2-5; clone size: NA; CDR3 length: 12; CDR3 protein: CASSGSVETQYF
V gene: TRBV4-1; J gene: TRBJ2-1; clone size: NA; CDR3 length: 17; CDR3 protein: CASSQDSVGSSYNEQFF
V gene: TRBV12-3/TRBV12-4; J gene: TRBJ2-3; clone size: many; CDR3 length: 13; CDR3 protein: CASSPVNTDTQYF
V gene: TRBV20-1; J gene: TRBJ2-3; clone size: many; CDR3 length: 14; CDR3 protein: CSAPVGGTTDTQYF
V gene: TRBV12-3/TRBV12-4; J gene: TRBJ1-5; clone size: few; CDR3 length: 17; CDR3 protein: CASSLDAGGPFLSPQHF
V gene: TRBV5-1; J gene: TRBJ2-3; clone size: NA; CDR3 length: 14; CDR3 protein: CASSPLVITDTQYF
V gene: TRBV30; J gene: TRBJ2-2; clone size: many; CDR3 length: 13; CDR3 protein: CASRASNTGELFF
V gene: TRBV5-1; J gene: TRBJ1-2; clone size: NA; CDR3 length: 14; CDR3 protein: CASSPTGQNYGYTF
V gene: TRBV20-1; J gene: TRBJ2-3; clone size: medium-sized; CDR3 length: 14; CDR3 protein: CSAAGTLSTDTQYF
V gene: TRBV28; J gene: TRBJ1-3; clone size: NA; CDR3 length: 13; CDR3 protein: CASRGGSGNTIYF
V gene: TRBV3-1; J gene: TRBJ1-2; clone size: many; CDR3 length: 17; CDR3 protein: CASSQDFKPGANYGYTF
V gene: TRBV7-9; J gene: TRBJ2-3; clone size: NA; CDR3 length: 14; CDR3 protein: CASRWGESTDTQYF
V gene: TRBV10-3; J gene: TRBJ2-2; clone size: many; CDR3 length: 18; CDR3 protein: CAISERVLRSVNTGELFF
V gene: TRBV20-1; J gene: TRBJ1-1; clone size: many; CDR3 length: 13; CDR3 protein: CSARVQWGTEAFF
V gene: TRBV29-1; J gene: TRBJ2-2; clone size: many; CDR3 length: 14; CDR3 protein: CSVEPRGLGGELFF
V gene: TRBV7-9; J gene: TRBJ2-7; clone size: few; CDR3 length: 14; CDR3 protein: CASSHYRQAYEQYF
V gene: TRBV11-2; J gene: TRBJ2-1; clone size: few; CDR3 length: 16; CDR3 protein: CASSSGLRGRMGEQFF
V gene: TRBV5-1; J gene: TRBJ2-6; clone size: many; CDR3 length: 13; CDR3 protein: CASREPGANVLTF
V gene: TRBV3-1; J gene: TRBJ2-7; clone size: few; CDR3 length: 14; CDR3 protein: CASSTRTGSREQYF
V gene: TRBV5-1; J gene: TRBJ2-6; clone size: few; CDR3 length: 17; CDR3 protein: CASSGFTPVSGANVLTF
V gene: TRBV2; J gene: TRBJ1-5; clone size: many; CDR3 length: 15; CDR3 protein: CATDLIGGRNQPQHF
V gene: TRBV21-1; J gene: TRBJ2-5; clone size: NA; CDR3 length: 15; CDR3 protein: CASSKWHGVRWTQYF
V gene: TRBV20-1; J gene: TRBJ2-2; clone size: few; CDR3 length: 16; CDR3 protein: CSARPGQGAVTGELFF
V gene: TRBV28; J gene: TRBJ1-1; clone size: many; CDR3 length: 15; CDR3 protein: CASSPRSRGYTEAFF